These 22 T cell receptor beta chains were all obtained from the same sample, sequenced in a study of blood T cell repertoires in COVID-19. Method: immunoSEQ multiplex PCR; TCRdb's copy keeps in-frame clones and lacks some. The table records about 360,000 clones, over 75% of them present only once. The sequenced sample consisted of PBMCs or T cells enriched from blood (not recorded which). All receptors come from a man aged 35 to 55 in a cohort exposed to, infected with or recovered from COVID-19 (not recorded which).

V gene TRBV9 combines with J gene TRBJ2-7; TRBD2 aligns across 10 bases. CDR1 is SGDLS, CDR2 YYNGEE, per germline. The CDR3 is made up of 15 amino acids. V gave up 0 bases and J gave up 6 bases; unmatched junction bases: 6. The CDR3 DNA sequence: TGTGCCAGCAGCGTAGATCTAGCGGGAGTTGGCGAGCAGTACTTC. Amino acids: CASSVDLAGVGEQYF.

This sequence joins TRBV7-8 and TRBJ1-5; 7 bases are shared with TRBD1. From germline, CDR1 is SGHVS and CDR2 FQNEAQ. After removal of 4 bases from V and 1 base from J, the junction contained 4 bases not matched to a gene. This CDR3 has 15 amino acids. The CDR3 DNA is TGTGCCAGCAGCTCGGACAGGCTGAGCAATCAGCCCCAGCATTTT. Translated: CASSSDRLSNQPQHF.

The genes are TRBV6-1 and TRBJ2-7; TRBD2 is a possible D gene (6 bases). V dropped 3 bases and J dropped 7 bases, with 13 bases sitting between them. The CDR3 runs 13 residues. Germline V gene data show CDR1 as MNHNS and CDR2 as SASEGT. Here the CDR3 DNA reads TGTGCCAGCAGTGAGGGACTTTCTGGGGAGCAGTACTTC. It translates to CASSEGLSGEQYF.

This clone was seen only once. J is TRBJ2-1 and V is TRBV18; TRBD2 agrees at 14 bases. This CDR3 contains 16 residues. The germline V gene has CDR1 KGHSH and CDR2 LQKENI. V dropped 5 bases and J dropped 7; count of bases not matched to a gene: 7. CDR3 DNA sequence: TGTGCCAGCTCAACGGGGACTAGCGGGAGCCTGAATGAGCAGTTCTTC. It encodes CASSTGTSGSLNEQFF.

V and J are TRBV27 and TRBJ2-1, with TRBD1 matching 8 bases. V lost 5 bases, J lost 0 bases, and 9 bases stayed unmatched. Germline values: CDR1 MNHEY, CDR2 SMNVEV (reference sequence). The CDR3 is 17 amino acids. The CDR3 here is CASSPDRARGSYNEQFF. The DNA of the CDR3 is TGTGCCAGCAGTCCGGACAGGGCCAGGGGCTCCTACAATGAGCAGTTCTTC.

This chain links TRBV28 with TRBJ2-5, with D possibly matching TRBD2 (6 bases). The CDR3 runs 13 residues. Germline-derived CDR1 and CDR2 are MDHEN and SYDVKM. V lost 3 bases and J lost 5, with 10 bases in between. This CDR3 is CASSFGGKETQYF. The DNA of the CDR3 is TGTGCCAGCAGTTTCGGGGGAAAGGAGACCCAGTACTTC.

In nucleotides, the CDR3 is TGCAGCGTTCGACAGGAACGGAAGTTTGGCTACACCTTC. Translation: CSVRQERKFGYTF. V is TRBV29-1 and J is TRBJ1-2; weak D call: TRBD1 (6 bases). V lost 5 bases and J 7 bases, leaving 17 bases between the germline ends. The CDR3 loop spans 13 amino acids. The V gene's germline CDR1 is SQVTM and CDR2 ANQGSEA. The whole variable domain, filled in from reference TRBV29-1 and TRBJ1-2, reads SAVISQKPSRDICQRGTSLTIQCQVDSQVTMMFWYRQQPGQSLTLIATANQGSEATYESGFVIDKFPISRPNLTFSTLTVSNMSPEDSSIYLCSVRQERKFGYTFGSGTRLTVV.

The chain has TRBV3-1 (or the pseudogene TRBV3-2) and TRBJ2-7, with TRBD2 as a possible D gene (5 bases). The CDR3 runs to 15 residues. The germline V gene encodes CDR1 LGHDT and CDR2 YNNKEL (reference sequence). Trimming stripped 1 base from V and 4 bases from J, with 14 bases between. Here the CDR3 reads CASSQGLGVWYEQYF. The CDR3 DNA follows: TGTGCCAGCAGCCAAGGTCTCGGGGTTTGGTACGAGCAGTACTTC.

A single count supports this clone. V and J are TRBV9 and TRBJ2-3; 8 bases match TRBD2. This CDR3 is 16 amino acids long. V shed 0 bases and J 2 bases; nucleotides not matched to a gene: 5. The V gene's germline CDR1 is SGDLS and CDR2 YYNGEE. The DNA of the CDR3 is TGTGCCAGCAGCGTAGGCTCTAGCGGGTTCACAGATACGCAGTATTTT. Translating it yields CASSVGSSGFTDTQYF.

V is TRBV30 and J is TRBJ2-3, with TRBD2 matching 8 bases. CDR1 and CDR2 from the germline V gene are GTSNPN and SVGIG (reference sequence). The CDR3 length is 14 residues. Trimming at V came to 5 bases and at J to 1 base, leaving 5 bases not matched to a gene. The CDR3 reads CAWQPGLGTDTQYF. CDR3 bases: TGTGCCTGGCAACCGGGACTAGGCACAGATACGCAGTATTTT. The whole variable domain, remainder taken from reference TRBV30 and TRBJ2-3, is SQTIHQWPATLVQPVGSPLSLECTVEGTSNPNLYWYRQAAGRGLQLLFYSVGIGQISSEVPQNLSASRPQDRQFILSSKKLLLSDSGFYLCAWQPGLGTDTQYFGPGTRLTVL.

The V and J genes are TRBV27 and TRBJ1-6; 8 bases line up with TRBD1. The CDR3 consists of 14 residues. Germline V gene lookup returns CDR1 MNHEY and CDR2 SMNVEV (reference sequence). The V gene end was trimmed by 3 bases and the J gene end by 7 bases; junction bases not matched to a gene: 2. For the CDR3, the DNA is TGTGCCAGCAGTTTGGACAGGGTCAATTCACCCCTCCACTTT. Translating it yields CASSLDRVNSPLHF.

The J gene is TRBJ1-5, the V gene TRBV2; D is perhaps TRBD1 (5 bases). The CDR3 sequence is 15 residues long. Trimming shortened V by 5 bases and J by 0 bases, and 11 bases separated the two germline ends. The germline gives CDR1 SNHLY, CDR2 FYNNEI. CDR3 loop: CASSFDSYSNQPQHF. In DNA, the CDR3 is TGTGCCAGCAGTTTCGACAGTTATAGCAATCAGCCCCAGCATTTT.

CDR3 sequence (DNA): TGTGCCAGCTCTGGGCGACAGGGAGCGGACGAGCAGTACTTC. Translating it yields CASSGRQGADEQYF. The genes are TRBV18 and TRBJ2-7, with 7 bases identical to TRBD1. Germline V CDR1 and CDR2: KGHSH, LQKENI. After removal of 6 bases from V and 5 bases from J, the junction contained 10 bases not matched to a gene. The CDR3 loop spans 14 amino acids.

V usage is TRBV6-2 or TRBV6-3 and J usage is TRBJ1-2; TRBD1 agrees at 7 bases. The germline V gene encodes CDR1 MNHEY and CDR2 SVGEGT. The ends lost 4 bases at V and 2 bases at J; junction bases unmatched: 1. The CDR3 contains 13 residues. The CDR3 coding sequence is TGTGCCAGCAGTTGGGACAGAAACTATGGCTACACCTTC. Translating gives CASSWDRNYGYTF.

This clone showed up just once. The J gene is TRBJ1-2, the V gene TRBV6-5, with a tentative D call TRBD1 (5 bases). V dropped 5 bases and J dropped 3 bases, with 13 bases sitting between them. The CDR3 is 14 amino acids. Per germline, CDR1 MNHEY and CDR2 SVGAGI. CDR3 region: CASSPFRGYYGYTF. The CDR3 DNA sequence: TGTGCCAGCAGTCCTTTTAGGGGATACTATGGCTACACCTTC.

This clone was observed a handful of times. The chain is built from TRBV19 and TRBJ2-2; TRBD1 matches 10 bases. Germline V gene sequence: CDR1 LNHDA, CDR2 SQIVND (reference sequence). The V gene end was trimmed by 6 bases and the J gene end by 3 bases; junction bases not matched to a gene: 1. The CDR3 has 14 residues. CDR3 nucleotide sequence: TGTGCCAGTAGCGGGACAGGGGACACCGGGGAGCTGTTTTTT. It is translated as CASSGTGDTGELFF.

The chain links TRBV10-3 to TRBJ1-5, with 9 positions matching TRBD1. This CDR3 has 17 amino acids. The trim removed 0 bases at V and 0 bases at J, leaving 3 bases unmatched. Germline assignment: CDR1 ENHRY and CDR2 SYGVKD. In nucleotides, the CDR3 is TGTGCCATCAGTGAGTCCCTGGGACAGGGTAGCAATCAGCCCCAGCATTTT. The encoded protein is CAISESLGQGSNQPQHF.

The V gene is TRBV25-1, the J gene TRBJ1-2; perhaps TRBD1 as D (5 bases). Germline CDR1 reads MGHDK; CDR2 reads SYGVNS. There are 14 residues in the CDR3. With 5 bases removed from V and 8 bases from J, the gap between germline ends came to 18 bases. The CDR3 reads CASSPHHRSAGYTF. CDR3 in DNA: TGTGCCAGCAGTCCCCACCACAGGTCGGCCGGCTACACCTTC.

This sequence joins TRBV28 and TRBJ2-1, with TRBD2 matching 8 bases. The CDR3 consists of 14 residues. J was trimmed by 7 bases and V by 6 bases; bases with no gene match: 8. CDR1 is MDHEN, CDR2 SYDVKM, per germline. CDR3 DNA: TGTGCCAGCAGGCACGCGGGACTAGGGAATGAGCAGTTCTTC. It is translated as CASRHAGLGNEQFF.

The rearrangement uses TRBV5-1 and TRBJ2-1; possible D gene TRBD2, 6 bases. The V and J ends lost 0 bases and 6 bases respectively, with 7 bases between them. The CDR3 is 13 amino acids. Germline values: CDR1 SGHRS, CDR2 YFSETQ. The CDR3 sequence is CASSLVGGNEQFF. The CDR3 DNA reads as TGCGCCAGCAGCTTGGTGGGGGGCAATGAGCAGTTCTTC.

The CDR3 loop is CASSSFYGSTYNEQFF. Written as DNA, the CDR3 is TGCGCCAGCAGCTCATTCTACGGGAGTACCTACAATGAGCAGTTCTTC. The chain carries TRBV5-1 and TRBJ2-1, with D possibly being TRBD2 (6 bases). Germline CDR1 SGHRS, CDR2 YFSETQ. Trimming stripped 3 bases from V and 2 bases from J, with 15 bases between. The CDR3 runs 16 residues.

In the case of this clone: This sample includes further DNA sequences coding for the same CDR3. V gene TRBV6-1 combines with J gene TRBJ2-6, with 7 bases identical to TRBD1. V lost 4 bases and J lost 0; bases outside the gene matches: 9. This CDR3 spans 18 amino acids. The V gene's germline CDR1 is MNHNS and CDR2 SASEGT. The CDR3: CASSAIGTASSGANVLTF. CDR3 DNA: TGTGCCAGCAGTGCCATCGGGACAGCCAGCTCTGGGGCCAACGTCCTGACTTTC.